The 29 T cell receptor beta chains in this list originate from one sample, sequenced in a study of breast tumors, draining lymph nodes, adjacent tissues (dated by TCRdb to about 2016). The lymph node samples were taken from the axillary draining lymph nodes of breast cancer patients. To prepare the library, multiplex PCR was applied. This sample was sequenced with an Illumina HiSeq 2000. The public reads were run again by TCRdb, first through fastp at Q25 and then through MiXCR, and only productive beta chains were kept. Entries are consolidated by CDR3 protein sequence, retaining the most common genes and DNA. The sample table records about 100,000 distinct CDR3 sequences; around 20% of these occur just once. Jointly, the top ten make up 1% to 1.5% of the sample. Material for sequencing was axillary lymph node tissue. These receptor sequences come from a female donor with breast cancer. Some clones in this sample may be carry-over from other donors' samples.

This clonotype was observed many times. The chain uses TRBV7-8 and TRBJ1-5, with D possibly matching TRBD1 (5 bases). The CDR3 sequence is 16 residues long. The V and J ends lost 4 bases and 1 base respectively, with 14 bases between them. The germline V gene encodes CDR1 SGHVS and CDR2 FQNEAQ. The CDR3 is CASSYYVGGSNQPQHF. The DNA for the CDR3 is TGTGCCAGCAGCTATTACGTCGGGGGAAGCAATCAGCCCCAGCATTTT.

This clonotype was counted at least ten times. This chain connects TRBV5-5 to TRBJ1-4, with 10 bases matching TRBD1. The CDR3 runs 16 residues. V lost 4 bases, J lost 7 bases, and 10 bases stayed unmatched. The germline V gene encodes CDR1 SGHKS and CDR2 YYEKEE (reference sequence). The CDR3 DNA follows: TGTGCCAGCAGCCCGAACCGACAGGGGGCCGCTGAAAAACTGTTTTTT. This translates into CASSPNRQGAAEKLFF.

Only a few counts were recorded for this clonotype. The chain carries TRBV18 and TRBJ1-6; D might be TRBD1 (5 bases). Germline V gives CDR1 KGHSH, CDR2 LQKENI. V lost 2 bases, J lost 7 bases, and 9 bases lay in between. The CDR3 is 14 residues long. This CDR3 reads CASSPDRGNSPLHF. In DNA form, the CDR3 reads TGTGCCAGCTCACCAGATAGGGGAAATTCACCCCTCCACTTT.

The rearrangement joins TRBV3-1 to TRBJ1-5, with D possibly TRBD1 on 5 matching bases. V was cut by 1 base and J by 7 bases, with 11 bases left in between. The CDR3 covers 14 residues. CDR1 is LGHDT, CDR2 YNNKEL, per germline (reference sequence). In nucleotides, the CDR3 is TGTGCCAGCAGCCAAGGGCAGGGACCCCAGCCCCAGCATTTT. This codes for CASSQGQGPQPQHF.

This clonotype has ten or more counts. This chain joins TRBV5-1 and TRBJ1-2; 9 positions agree with TRBD1. Trimming removed 4 bases from V and 6 bases from J; junction bases left unmatched: 7. Germline V gene data show CDR1 as SGHRS and CDR2 as YFSETQ. The CDR3 consists of 14 residues. DNA of the CDR3: TGCGCCAGCAGCCGGACAGGGGAAATGGATGGCTACACCTTC. This translates into CASSRTGEMDGYTF.

A note on this clonotype: A read error may be the cause here, since a much bigger clone is one base away. The rearrangement uses TRBV20-1 and TRBJ2-1, with D possibly being TRBD2 (6 bases). Germline CDR1 DFQATT, CDR2 SNEGSKA (reference sequence). CDR3 length: 13 residues. CDR3 loop: CSARAGTHNEQLF. As DNA, the CDR3 is TGCAGTGCTAGAGCCGGGACTCACAATGAGCAGCTCTTC.

With regard to this clonotype: A clone one base away is much larger, so this may be a read error. This chain uses TRBV5-6 with TRBJ1-3, with a tentative D call TRBD1 (6 bases). Germline-derived CDR1 and CDR2 are SGHDT and YYEEEE. The CDR3 has 13 amino acids. V lost 3 bases to trimming and J lost 11 bases, with 15 bases between them. CDR3 residues: CASSSRTGRAIYF. CDR3 DNA sequence: TGTGCCAGCAGCTCACGAACAGGGCGCGCCATATATTTT.

At least ten counts were recorded for this clonotype. The V and J genes are TRBV6-1 and TRBJ2-3; no reliable D call. CDR3 size: 12 residues. V was shortened by 5 bases and J by 6 bases, with 9 bases between the two germline ends. CDR1 MNHNS and CDR2 SASEGT come from the germline V gene. DNA for the CDR3: TGTGCCAGCAGTATTTCGCGTGATACGCAGTATTTT. Translated, it gives CASSISRDTQYF.

This clonotype was seen a few times. The chain recombines TRBV7-6 with TRBJ2-2; 7 bases agree with TRBD1. The germline gives CDR1 SGHVS, CDR2 FNYEAQ. This CDR3 region has 15 residues. The V and J ends lost 7 bases and 0 bases, in that order; junction bases with no gene match: 5. The CDR3, as DNA: TGTGCCAGCAACACCGGGACAGCGAACACCGGGGAGCTGTTTTTT. Its translation is CASNTGTANTGELFF.

This clonotype was observed at least ten times. This rearrangement joins TRBV5-1 to TRBJ2-5; 8 bases line up with TRBD1. Per the germline V gene, CDR1 is SGHRS and CDR2 is YFSETQ. Trimming took 1 base from V and 5 from J; bases not matched to a gene: 7. The CDR3 length is 15 residues. CDR3 residues: CASSLHPRGQETQYF. The CDR3 nucleotides read TGCGCCAGCAGCTTGCACCCCAGGGGGCAGGAGACCCAGTACTTC. The variable domain in full, completed from reference TRBV5-1 and TRBJ2-5, reads KAGVTQTPRYLIKTRGQQVTLSCSPISGHRSVSWYQQTPGQGLQFLFEYFSETQRNKGNFPGRFSGRQFSNSRSEMNVSTLELGDSALYLCASSLHPRGQETQYFGPGTRLLVL.

The table lists this clonotype with many counts. This sequence joins TRBV6-1 and TRBJ1-5; 8 bases align to TRBD1. The CDR3 has 14 amino acids. Losses at the gene ends were 3 bases for V and 2 bases for J; bases not matched to a gene: 0. Germline V gives CDR1 MNHNS, CDR2 SASEGT. The CDR3 loop is CASSETGGNQPQHF. CDR3 bases: TGTGCCAGCAGTGAGACAGGGGGCAATCAGCCCCAGCATTTT.

At least ten counts were recorded for this clonotype. The rearrangement links TRBV12-3 or TRBV12-4 to TRBJ1-5, with D uncertain. Trimming took 3 bases from V and 4 from J, leaving 7 bases between them. This CDR3 comprises 13 residues. Here the CDR3 DNA reads TGTGCCAGCAGTTTCGGGGAGAATCAGCCCCAGCATTTT. This gives the protein CASSFGENQPQHF.

The table lists this clonotype with many counts. V is TRBV15 and J is TRBJ2-5; D unresolved. V lost 0 bases to trimming and J lost 7 bases, with 6 bases between them. CDR1 is LNHNV, CDR2 YYDKDF, per germline (reference sequence). The CDR3 is made up of 12 amino acids. The CDR3 protein is CATSRDSGTQYF. The CDR3 DNA is TGTGCCACCAGCAGAGATAGTGGGACCCAGTACTTC.

This clonotype was seen at least ten times. The chain is built from TRBV12-3 or TRBV12-4 and TRBJ1-2, with D maybe TRBD1 (6 bases). V dropped 3 bases and J dropped 5 bases, with 16 bases sitting between them. The CDR3 has 15 amino acids. CDR3 in DNA: TGTGCCAGCAGTTTGATTCTGGGCCAGGGGTATGGCTACACCTTC. As protein: CASSLILGQGYGYTF.

This clonotype was observed at least ten times. This sequence joins TRBV2 and TRBJ2-5, with D perhaps TRBD2 (6 bases). Looked up from germline, CDR1 is SNHLY and CDR2 is FYNNEI. Trimming took off 3 bases at V and 5 bases at J, with 10 bases between the two ends. The CDR3 runs to 13 residues. Here the CDR3 DNA reads TGTGCCAGCAGTGAGTCGGGAGCGGAGACCCAGTACTTC. Translation gives CASSESGAETQYF.

This clonotype was seen at least ten times. The CDR3 coding sequence is TGTGCCAGCAGTGAAGCGGTGGCAGGTGGAAAACTGTTTTTT. It translates to CASSEAVAGGKLFF. The genes are TRBV6-1 and TRBJ1-4; D gene unclear. This CDR3 contains 14 residues. Germline V CDR1 and CDR2: MNHNS, SASEGT. The V and J ends lost 0 bases and 10 bases respectively, with 12 bases between them.

This clonotype has at least ten counts. The V and J genes are TRBV15 and TRBJ2-2; the D gene could be TRBD1 or TRBD2 (5 bases each). CDR1 is LNHNV, CDR2 YYDKDF, per germline (reference sequence). The length of the CDR3 is 15 residues. V was clipped by 1 base and J by 4 bases, with 10 bases between them. The CDR3 sequence is CATSRGETVTGELFF. DNA of the CDR3: TGTGCCACCAGCAGAGGGGAGACAGTCACCGGGGAGCTGTTTTTT. The whole variable domain, filled in from reference TRBV15 and TRBJ2-2, reads DAMVIQNPRYQVTQFGKPVTLSCSQTLNHNVMYWYQQKSSQAPKLLFHYYDKDFNNEADTPDNFQSRRPNTSFCFLDIRSPGLGDTAMYLCATSRGETVTGELFFGEGSRLTVL.

A few counts support this clonotype. The gene calls are TRBV28 and TRBJ2-2, with 7 bases matching TRBD1. The CDR3 contains 15 residues. V was clipped by 3 bases and J by 6 bases; unmatched bases: 7. The V gene's germline CDR1 is MDHEN and CDR2 SYDVKM. The CDR3 coding sequence is TGTGCCAGCAGTTTTTGGACAGGTTCCTCCGGGGAGCTGTTTTTT. Translated: CASSFWTGSSGELFF. Together with reference TRBV28 and TRBJ2-2, the CDR3 gives the full variable domain: DVKVTQSSRYLVKRTGEKVFLECVQDMDHENMFWYRQDPGLGLRLIYFSYDVKMKEKGDIPEGYSVSREKKERFSLILESASTNQTSMYLCASSFWTGSSGELFFGEGSRLTVL.

With respect to this clonotype: A much more abundant neighbour one base away suggests this may be a read error. This chain uses TRBV7-6 with TRBJ2-7; possible D gene TRBD1, 5 bases. The CDR3 has 16 residues. V dropped 0 bases and J dropped 2 bases, with 14 bases sitting between them. The germline V gene has CDR1 SGHVS and CDR2 FNYEAQ. As DNA, the CDR3 is TGTGCCAGCAGCTTAGCGAGTTTCAGCAGGGCCTACGAGCAGTACTTC. It specifies CASSLASFSRAYEQYF.

There are many counts of this clonotype. The chain couples TRBV10-2 to TRBJ2-7; D unclear. The CDR3 is 13 residues long. In germline, CDR1 is WSHSY, CDR2 SAAADI. V lost 3 bases and J lost 0, with 6 bases in between. DNA of the CDR3: TGCGCCAGCAGTGACGTTCCCTCCTACGAGCAGTACTTC. It codes for CASSDVPSYEQYF.

This clonotype was counted at least ten times. The V and J genes are TRBV11-2 and TRBJ2-5; 10 bases map to TRBD1. After removal of 1 base from V and 7 bases from J, the junction contained 0 bases not matched to a gene. Germline V CDR1 and CDR2: SGHAT, FQNNGV. The CDR3 contains 13 residues. The CDR3 sequence is CASSLGTGGTQYF. The CDR3 bases are TGTGCCAGCAGCTTAGGGACAGGGGGGACCCAGTACTTC.

The sample holds many counts of this clonotype. The genes are TRBV6-5 and TRBJ1-5; D possibly corresponds to TRBD1 (6 bases). The CDR3 is made up of 16 amino acids. CDR1 MNHEY and CDR2 SVGAGI come from the germline V gene. V lost 6 bases and J lost 5, with 20 bases in between. The CDR3 is CASRLHDRRPDQPQHF. CDR3 sequence (DNA): TGTGCCAGCAGACTACACGACAGGCGCCCGGATCAGCCCCAGCATTTT.

A remark on this clonotype: A clone one base away is much larger, so this may be a read error. The conserved final phenylalanine or tryptophan is absent from the CDR3, which likely points to a read error. This chain joins TRBV3-1 and TRBJ1-2; D remains unclear. V was shortened by 3 bases and J by 3 bases, with 5 bases between the two germline ends. Germline assignment: CDR1 LGHDT and CDR2 YNNKEL (reference sequence). The CDR3 contains 12 residues. As DNA, the CDR3 is TGTGCCAGCAGCCATCATCACTATGGCTACACCCTC. Its translation is CASSHHHYGYTL.

About this clonotype itself: It may be a read error: a sequence one base away is much more abundant. V and J are TRBV2 and TRBJ2-7; D ambiguous. With 7 bases removed from V and 3 bases from J, the gap between germline ends came to 7 bases. Germline V gives CDR1 SNHLY, CDR2 FYNNEI. This CDR3 is 11 amino acids long. The CDR3 loop is CASKASYEQYF. The CDR3 nucleotides are TGTGCCAGCAAAGCTAGCTACGAGCAGTACTTC. Combining the CDR3 with reference TRBV2 and TRBJ2-7 gives the whole variable domain EPEVTQTPSHQVTQMGQEVILRCVPISNHLYFYWYRQILGQKVEFLVSFYNNEISEKSEIFDDQFSVERPDGSNFTLKIRSTKLEDSAMYFCASKASYEQYFGPGTRLTVT.

The chain combines TRBV20-1 with TRBJ1-5; no reliable D call. Deletions cut 5 bases from V and 3 bases from J, with 14 bases between. Germline CDR1 is DFQATT and CDR2 is SNEGSKA (reference sequence). The CDR3 sequence is 14 residues long. The CDR3 DNA reads as TGCAGTGCTCCCCGGGTCTCCGCCAATCAGCCCCAGCATTTT. This gives the protein CSAPRVSANQPQHF.

This clonotype was found many times. The rearrangement joins TRBV13 to TRBJ2-7; TRBD1 might be the D (6 bases). CDR3 length: 16 amino acids. V shed 0 bases and J shed 1 base, with 13 bases lying between them. Germline V gene lookup returns CDR1 PRHDT and CDR2 FYEKMQ (reference sequence). The CDR3 protein is CASSLGGGGASYEQYF. DNA of the CDR3: TGTGCCAGCAGCTTAGGAGGGGGTGGGGCGTCCTACGAGCAGTACTTC.

This clonotype was picked up many times. The rearrangement joins TRBV5-8 to TRBJ1-2, with D perhaps TRBD1 (5 bases). Per the germline V gene, CDR1 is SGHTS and CDR2 is YDEGEE. The CDR3 extends over 14 amino acids. The V end lost 2 bases, the J end lost 8 bases, and 16 bases lay between the germline ends. Written as DNA, the CDR3 is TGTGCCAGCAGCTTCCGGGACGGATATAGGGGCTACACCTTC. This gives the protein CASSFRDGYRGYTF.

This clonotype was picked up many times. The chain has TRBV15 and TRBJ1-5, with TRBD1 matching 8 bases. Germline-derived CDR1 and CDR2 are LNHNV and YYDKDF (reference sequence). J lost 5 bases, V lost 3 bases, and 9 bases had no gene match. This CDR3 has 16 residues. In DNA form, the CDR3 reads TGTGCCACCAGCAGGCAGGGGGCAATTTGGGATCAGCCCCAGCATTTT. This codes for CATSRQGAIWDQPQHF.

The chain has TRBV29-1 and TRBJ1-2, with D possibly matching TRBD1 (5 bases). CDR3 length equals 15 residues. The V and J ends lost 0 bases and 2 bases respectively, with 13 bases between them. Germline V gives CDR1 SQVTM, CDR2 ANQGSEA. In nucleotides, the CDR3 is TGCAGCGTTGAAGATCCCGGACACGCCAACTATGGCTACACCTTC. Protein product: CSVEDPGHANYGYTF.